This is a list of T cell receptor beta chains from one sample in a study of blood T cell repertoires in COVID-19. The assay was immunoSEQ multiplex PCR, and TCRdb's table has in-frame clones only and misses some. The sample has about 170,000 clones; 85% to 95% are singletons. Sequencing input: peripheral blood. The receptors were gathered from a man aged 50-60 years with acute or convalescent COVID-19. Each CDR3 is given with its conserved first and last residue. Fields, in order: CDR3 length, V gene, clone size, J gene, D gene, CDR3 DNA, CDR3 protein. D genes are given only for firm matches. Size is omitted from some rows. Given values are once, few, many or a class for expanded clones.

length: 16; V: TRBV9; size: NA; J: TRBJ1-3; D: NA; DNA: TGTGCCAGCAGCCTGGGTAGGGGGAGCTCTGGAAACACCATATATTTT; CDR3: CASSLGRGSSGNTIYF
length: 10; V: TRBV12-3/TRBV12-4; size: few; J: TRBJ1-3; D: NA; DNA: TGTGCCACCCAGGGGTACACCATATATTTT; CDR3: CATQGYTIYF
length: 13; V: TRBV14; size: NA; J: TRBJ1-2; D: NA; DNA: TGTGCCAGCAGCCACGACAGGCGCTATGGCTACACCTTC; CDR3: CASSHDRRYGYTF
length: 13; V: TRBV6-5; size: once; J: TRBJ2-7; D: TRBD1; DNA: TGTGCCAGCAGGGACAGGGGCGAGTACGAGCAGTACTTC; CDR3: CASRDRGEYEQYF
length: 15; V: TRBV19; size: NA; J: TRBJ1-2; D: TRBD1; DNA: TGTGCCAGTACCGACAGGGCAGGGGATCACTATGGCTACACCTTC; CDR3: CASTDRAGDHYGYTF
length: 14; V: TRBV18; size: few; J: TRBJ1-5; D: TRBD1; DNA: TGTGCCAGCTCACCTCAGGGGGGCAATCAGCCCCAGCATTTT; CDR3: CASSPQGGNQPQHF
length: 14; V: TRBV19; size: NA; J: TRBJ1-4; D: NA; DNA: TGTGCCAGTAGGATCAGGGGAATCAATGAAAAACTGTTTTTT; CDR3: CASRIRGINEKLFF
length: 13; V: TRBV27; size: NA; J: TRBJ1-3; D: NA; DNA: TGTGCCAGCAGTTTAAGAATCGGGGACACCATATATTTT; CDR3: CASSLRIGDTIYF
length: 15; V: TRBV7-6; size: NA; J: TRBJ2-7; D: NA; DNA: TGTGCCAGCAGCTTAGATACGGGATTCTCCTACGAGCAGTACTTC; CDR3: CASSLDTGFSYEQYF
length: 13; V: TRBV24-1; size: NA; J: TRBJ2-1; D: NA; DNA: TGTGCCACCTCTGCAGGGTCCTACAATGAGCAGTTCTTC; CDR3: CATSAGSYNEQFF
length: 16; V: TRBV27; size: NA; J: TRBJ2-5; D: TRBD2; DNA: TGTGCCAGCAGCTGGGATGCTAGCGGGAGCCGGGAGACCCAGTACTTC; CDR3: CASSWDASGSRETQYF
length: 14; V: TRBV5-8; size: few; J: TRBJ1-1; D: NA; DNA: TGTGCCAGCACCCAGGGGCGCCTCTACACTGAAGCTTTCTTT; CDR3: CASTQGRLYTEAFF
length: 16; V: TRBV19; size: NA; J: TRBJ2-3; D: TRBD2; DNA: TGTGCCAGTAGTAAAGGGACTAGCGGGAGATCTGATACGCAGTATTTT; CDR3: CASSKGTSGRSDTQYF
length: 12; V: TRBV10-2; size: NA; J: TRBJ2-1; D: TRBD2; DNA: TGCGCCAGCACCGTAGCGGGAGATGAGCAGTTCTTC; CDR3: CASTVAGDEQFF
length: 14; V: TRBV11-2; size: NA; J: TRBJ2-7; D: NA; DNA: TGTGCCAGCAGCTTAGCGAACAGAGACTACGAGCAGTACTTC; CDR3: CASSLANRDYEQYF
length: 16; V: TRBV7-9; size: NA; J: TRBJ1-5; D: NA; DNA: TGTGCCAGCAGCTTAGGGGCCAGTTATAGCAATCAGCCCCAGCATTTT; CDR3: CASSLGASYSNQPQHF
length: 14; V: TRBV3-1/TRBV3-2; size: NA; J: TRBJ1-1; D: NA; DNA: TGTGCCAGCAGCCCCTCCCCTGTGAGGGCTGAAGCTTTCTTT; CDR3: CASSPSPVRAEAFF
length: 14; V: TRBV7-9; size: NA; J: TRBJ1-1; D: NA; DNA: TGTGCCAGCAGCTCGTCCCTCGCGGGCGGCGAAGCTTTCTTT; CDR3: CASSSSLAGGEAFF
length: 15; V: TRBV5-4; size: once; J: TRBJ2-7; D: NA; DNA: TGTGCCAGCAGCTTGGCGCAGGGCGCAAGCTACGAGCAGTACTTC; CDR3: CASSLAQGASYEQYF
length: 14; V: TRBV7-9; size: once; J: TRBJ2-1; D: NA; DNA: TGTGCCAGCAGCTTAGCAGGGACTCCCAATGAGCAGTTCTTC; CDR3: CASSLAGTPNEQFF
length: 14; V: TRBV28; size: few; J: TRBJ1-2; D: TRBD1; DNA: TGTGCCAGCAAACGACAGGGGATAAACTATGGCTACACCTTC; CDR3: CASKRQGINYGYTF
length: 14; V: TRBV5-1; size: NA; J: TRBJ2-7; D: NA; DNA: TGCGCCAGCAGCTTGCGGCAGGGAAGCTACGAGCAGTACTTC; CDR3: CASSLRQGSYEQYF
length: 16; V: TRBV18; size: NA; J: TRBJ2-1; D: TRBD2; DNA: TGTGCCAGCTCACCATCTACTAGCGGGATCCCCAATGAGCAGTTCTTC; CDR3: CASSPSTSGIPNEQFF
length: 15; V: TRBV4-2; size: NA; J: TRBJ1-4; D: NA; DNA: TGTGCCAGCAGCCCCCCCGGGACTACTAATGAAAAACTGTTTTTT; CDR3: CASSPPGTTNEKLFF
length: 15; V: TRBV15; size: NA; J: TRBJ2-7; D: TRBD2; DNA: TGTGCCACCAGCAGAGAGGCTAGCGGACACTACGAGCAGTACTTC; CDR3: CATSREASGHYEQYF
length: 12; V: TRBV2; size: NA; J: TRBJ2-1; D: NA; DNA: TGTGCCAGCAGGGATCTAGCCGATGAGCAGTTCTTC; CDR3: CASRDLADEQFF
length: 17; V: TRBV19; size: few; J: TRBJ2-2; D: TRBD2; DNA: TGTGCCAGCACAGTCCTCGGGGGGGGCCTCGGTACCGGGGAGCTGTTTTTT; CDR3: CASTVLGGGLGTGELFF
length: 16; V: TRBV7-9; size: NA; J: TRBJ2-3; D: NA; DNA: TGTGCCAGCAGCCTACTGACAGTTACTAGCACAGATACGCAGTATTTT; CDR3: CASSLLTVTSTDTQYF
length: 12; V: TRBV3-1/TRBV3-2; size: NA; J: TRBJ1-2; D: NA; DNA: TGTGCCAGCAGCCAACTCCTTGAGGGCTACACCTTC; CDR3: CASSQLLEGYTF
length: 14; V: TRBV7-3; size: NA; J: TRBJ1-2; D: NA; DNA: TGTGCCAGCAGCTTAGGGACCAGGAGCGGGGGCTACACCTTC; CDR3: CASSLGTRSGGYTF
length: 14; V: TRBV6-1; size: NA; J: TRBJ2-2; D: NA; DNA: TGTGCCAGCAGTGAAGCAAGGGAGACCGGGGAGCTGTTTTTT; CDR3: CASSEARETGELFF
length: 14; V: TRBV7-2; size: NA; J: TRBJ2-4; D: TRBD2; DNA: TGTGCCAGCAGCTTCACGGGGGAGGGAAACATTCAGTACTTC; CDR3: CASSFTGEGNIQYF
length: 15; V: TRBV9; size: once; J: TRBJ1-5; D: TRBD1; DNA: TGTGCCAGCAGCTTTGGACAGGGAGGCAATCAGCCCCAGCATTTT; CDR3: CASSFGQGGNQPQHF
length: 14; V: TRBV6-5; size: NA; J: TRBJ1-3; D: TRBD1; DNA: TGTGCCAGCAGCTGGGACAGCTCTGGAAACACCATATATTTT; CDR3: CASSWDSSGNTIYF
length: 14; V: TRBV27; size: NA; J: TRBJ2-2; D: NA; DNA: TGTGCCAGCAGTTCAAACTCCCACACCGGGGAGCTGTTTTTT; CDR3: CASSSNSHTGELFF
length: 13; V: TRBV12-3/TRBV12-4; size: NA; J: TRBJ1-2; D: TRBD1; DNA: TGTGCCAGCAGAGCGACAGGGGGCTATGGCTACACCTTC; CDR3: CASRATGGYGYTF
length: 16; V: TRBV27; size: few; J: TRBJ2-7; D: TRBD1; DNA: TGTGCCAGCAGTTTGCTTGGGACAGGGTCGTACTACGAGCAGTACTTC; CDR3: CASSLLGTGSYYEQYF
length: 15; V: TRBV6-5; size: NA; J: TRBJ2-7; D: NA; DNA: TGTGCCAGCAGTTACTATGGCAGGGGACCCTACGAGCAGTACTTC; CDR3: CASSYYGRGPYEQYF
length: 12; V: TRBV6-5; size: NA; J: TRBJ1-2; D: TRBD1; DNA: TGTGCCAGCAGTAGGACAGGGTATGGCTACACCTTC; CDR3: CASSRTGYGYTF
length: 14; V: TRBV30; size: NA; J: TRBJ1-4; D: TRBD1; DNA: TGTGCCTGCCAGGGGGTTGCAACTAATGAAAAACTGTTTTTT; CDR3: CACQGVATNEKLFF
length: 15; V: TRBV19; size: NA; J: TRBJ1-1; D: TRBD1; DNA: TGTGCCAGTAGTAAGACAGGGGTTTCGGTTGTTGAAGCTTTCTTT; CDR3: CASSKTGVSVVEAFF
length: 13; V: TRBV28; size: NA; J: TRBJ2-6; D: NA; DNA: TGTGCCAGCAAAGAGCATGGGGCCAACGTCCTGACTTTC; CDR3: CASKEHGANVLTF
length: 13; V: TRBV29-1; size: once; J: TRBJ1-5; D: NA; DNA: TGCAGCGTTGGGGGAGGGAGCAATCAGCCCCAGCATTTT; CDR3: CSVGGGSNQPQHF
length: 15; V: TRBV4-3; size: NA; J: TRBJ1-1; D: NA; DNA: TGCGCCAGCAGCCAAATGGCCCGGGGAAACACTGAAGCTTTCTTT; CDR3: CASSQMARGNTEAFF
length: 16; V: TRBV9; size: NA; J: TRBJ2-3; D: NA; DNA: TGTGCCAGCAGCGTAGGCCCTACAGGGAGCACAGATACGCAGTATTTT; CDR3: CASSVGPTGSTDTQYF
length: 16; V: TRBV3-1/TRBV3-2; size: NA; J: TRBJ1-1; D: TRBD1; DNA: TGTGCCAGCAGCCAAGATGGGACAGGAGCGGGGACTGAAGCTTTCTTT; CDR3: CASSQDGTGAGTEAFF
length: 13; V: TRBV6-5; size: NA; J: TRBJ2-7; D: NA; DNA: TGTGCCAGCAGTCAACAGCAGGGTTACGAGCAGTACTTC; CDR3: CASSQQQGYEQYF
length: 13; V: TRBV10-3; size: NA; J: TRBJ2-1; D: NA; DNA: TGTGCCATCAGGCAGGGTCTCTACAATGAGCAGTTCTTC; CDR3: CAIRQGLYNEQFF
length: 11; V: TRBV20-1; size: NA; J: TRBJ1-2; D: TRBD1; DNA: TGCAGTGCTGGGACAGACTATGGCTACACCTTC; CDR3: CSAGTDYGYTF
length: 15; V: TRBV27; size: NA; J: TRBJ2-4; D: TRBD2; DNA: TGTGCCAGCAGGCTGACTAGCGGGGTGGGGAACATTCAGTACTTC; CDR3: CASRLTSGVGNIQYF
length: 16; V: TRBV5-8; size: NA; J: TRBJ2-2; D: TRBD2; DNA: TGTGCCAGCAGCCCGGGGGGAGCGGGAGTAACCGGGGAGCTGTTTTTT; CDR3: CASSPGGAGVTGELFF
length: 14; V: TRBV7-3; size: NA; J: TRBJ2-5; D: TRBD1; DNA: TGTGCCAGCAGTGGGGGACAGGGAGGAGAGACCCAGTACTTC; CDR3: CASSGGQGGETQYF
length: 17; V: TRBV7-2; size: once; J: TRBJ2-3; D: TRBD2; DNA: TGTGCCAGCAGCTTAGCGCACACTAGCGGCTTCACAGATACGCAGTATTTT; CDR3: CASSLAHTSGFTDTQYF
length: 14; V: TRBV15; size: NA; J: TRBJ1-6; D: NA; DNA: TGTGCCACCAGCCTTAAGGCGGATAATTCACCCCTCCACTTT; CDR3: CATSLKADNSPLHF
length: 12; V: TRBV30; size: NA; J: TRBJ2-5; D: NA; DNA: TGTGCCATATCCGGGGACCAAGAGACCCAGTACTTC; CDR3: CAISGDQETQYF
length: 13; V: TRBV7-2; size: once; J: TRBJ1-1; D: NA; DNA: TGTGCCAGCAGTCTAGATAGTAACACTGAAGCTTTCTTT; CDR3: CASSLDSNTEAFF
length: 14; V: TRBV5-4; size: once; J: TRBJ2-3; D: NA; DNA: TGTGCCAGCAGCTTGGGGGGAGTTACAGATACGCAGTATTTT; CDR3: CASSLGGVTDTQYF
length: 15; V: TRBV6-5; size: NA; J: TRBJ2-2; D: TRBD1; DNA: TGTGCCAGCAGTTCGGGACAGGGGTTGGCCGGGGAGCTGTTTTTT; CDR3: CASSSGQGLAGELFF
length: 14; V: TRBV19; size: NA; J: TRBJ2-5; D: TRBD1; DNA: TGTGCCAGTAGTAAGTGGGACAGCCAAGAGACCCAGTACTTC; CDR3: CASSKWDSQETQYF
length: 14; V: TRBV27; size: NA; J: TRBJ2-7; D: TRBD1; DNA: TGTGCCAGCAGCGCCGGGGACAGTACCTACGAGCAGTACTTC; CDR3: CASSAGDSTYEQYF